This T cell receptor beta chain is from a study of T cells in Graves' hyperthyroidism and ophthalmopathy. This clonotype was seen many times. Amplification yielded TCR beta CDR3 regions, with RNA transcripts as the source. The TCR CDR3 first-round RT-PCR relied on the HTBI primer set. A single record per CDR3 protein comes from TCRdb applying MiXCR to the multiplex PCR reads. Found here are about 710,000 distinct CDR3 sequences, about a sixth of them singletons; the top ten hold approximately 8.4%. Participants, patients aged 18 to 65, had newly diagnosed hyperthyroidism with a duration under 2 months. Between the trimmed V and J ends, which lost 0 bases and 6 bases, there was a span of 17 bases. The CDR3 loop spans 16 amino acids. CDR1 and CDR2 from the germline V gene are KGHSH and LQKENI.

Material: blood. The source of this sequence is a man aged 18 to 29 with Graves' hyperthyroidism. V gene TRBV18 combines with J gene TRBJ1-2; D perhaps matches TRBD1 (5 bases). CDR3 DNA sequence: TGTGCCAGCTCACCACCGGGGGGAAGACCTGTGGATGGCTACACCTTC. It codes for CASSPPGGRPVDGYTF.